This TCR beta chain emerged from a study of response to subunit inactivated influenza vaccine. Study-level findings and limits: Seasonal influenza vaccination, on each occasion, was suggested by the authors to recruit few new T cells.

There are 14 residues in the CDR3. V gave up 0 bases and J gave up 3 bases, with 9 bases separating them. In germline, CDR1 is ENHRY, CDR2 SYGVKD. This clonotype turned up a few times. The target antigen is unknown. TCRdb analysed the RT-PCR reads with MiXCR anew, one entry per CDR3 protein. The sample holds 490,000 or so distinct CDR3 sequences, about 7.6% seen once. The chain is built from TRBV10-3 and TRBJ2-7; a weak D match, TRBD2 (5 bases). The sample here was PBMCs from blood, taken around 2 years after vaccination. The receptor's source is a man between 50 and 69 years old who received an inactivated influenza vaccine. The CDR3 is CAISESNGLYEQYF. Written as DNA, the CDR3 is TGTGCCATCAGTGAGTCGAACGGACTCTACGAGCAGTACTTC.